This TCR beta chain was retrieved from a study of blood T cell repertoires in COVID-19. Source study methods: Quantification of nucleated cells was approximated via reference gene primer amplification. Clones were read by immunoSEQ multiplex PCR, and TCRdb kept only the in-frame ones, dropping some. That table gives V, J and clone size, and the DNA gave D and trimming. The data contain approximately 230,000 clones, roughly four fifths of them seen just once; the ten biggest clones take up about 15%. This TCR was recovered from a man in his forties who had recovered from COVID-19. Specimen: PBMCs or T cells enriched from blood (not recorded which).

The CDR3 DNA is TGTGCCAGCAGCCAAGATTCGGCTAGCGGCCAGTTCTTC. This gives the protein CASSQDSASGQFF. The V and J genes are TRBV4-2 and TRBJ2-1, with 7 bases identical to TRBD2. Germline trimming cut 0 bases from V and 13 bases from J; bases unmatched to any gene: 6. This CDR3 contains 13 residues. CDR1 is LGHNA, CDR2 YNFKEQ, per germline.